The clone carrying this TCR beta chain has a count of ten or more. These data come from a study of early T cells in non-severe SARS-CoV-2 infection. V trimming: 0 bases; J trimming: 10 bases; junction bases outside the gene matches: 2. The germline V gene encodes CDR1 LGHNA and CDR2 YSLEER. The CDR3 sequence is 12 residues long. MiXCR was run by TCRdb on the 5' RACE reads, yielding one entry per CDR3 protein. The sample lists tens of thousands of distinct CDR3 sequences; more than 4% were seen once. The origin of this receptor is an adult who was a healthcare worker with PCR-confirmed SARS-CoV-2 infection or an uninfected control (not recorded which). The chain uses TRBV4-3 and TRBJ1-1, with 7 bases lining up with TRBD1. The sequencing sample was made of whole blood. DNA for the CDR3: TGCGCCAGCAGCCAAGATAAGGGGGCAGCTTTCTTT. This sequence encodes CASSQDKGAAFF.